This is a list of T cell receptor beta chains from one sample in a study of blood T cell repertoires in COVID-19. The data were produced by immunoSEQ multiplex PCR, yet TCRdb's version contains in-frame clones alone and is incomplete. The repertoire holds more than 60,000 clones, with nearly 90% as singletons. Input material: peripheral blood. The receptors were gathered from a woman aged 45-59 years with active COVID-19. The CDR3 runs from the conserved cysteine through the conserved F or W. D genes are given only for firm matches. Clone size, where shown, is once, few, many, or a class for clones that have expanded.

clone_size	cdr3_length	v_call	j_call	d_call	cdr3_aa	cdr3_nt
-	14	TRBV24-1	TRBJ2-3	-	CATSDFRYTDTQYF	TGTGCCACCAGTGATTTCAGGTACACAGATACGCAGTATTTT
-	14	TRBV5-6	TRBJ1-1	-	CASSSFRVNTEAFF	TGTGCCAGCAGTTCGTTTCGCGTGAACACTGAAGCTTTCTTT
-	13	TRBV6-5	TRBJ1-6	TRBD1	CASRDRVGLFLHF	TGTGCCAGCAGGGACAGGGTGGGATTGTTCCTCCACTTT
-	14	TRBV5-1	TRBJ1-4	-	CASSQGNRNEKLFF	TGCGCCAGCTCACAGGGCAATCGAAATGAAAAACTGTTTTTT
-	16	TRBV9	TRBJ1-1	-	CASSVDSDTMNTEAFF	TGTGCCAGCAGCGTAGACTCGGACACCATGAACACTGAAGCTTTCTTT
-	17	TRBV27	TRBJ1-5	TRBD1	CASSKGTGGTSNQPQHF	TGTGCCAGCAGTAAGGGGACAGGGGGGACTAGCAATCAGCCCCAGCATTTT
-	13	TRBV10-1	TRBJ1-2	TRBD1	CASSRDRIGGYTF	TGCGCCAGCAGTAGGGACAGGATTGGTGGCTACACCTTC
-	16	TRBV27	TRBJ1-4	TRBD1	CASRTGTGGLGEKLFF	TGTGCCAGCAGGACCGGGACAGGGGGCCTCGGTGAAAAACTGTTTTTT
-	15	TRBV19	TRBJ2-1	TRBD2	CASSFGLAGVNEQFF	TGTGCCAGTAGTTTCGGACTAGCGGGAGTAAATGAGCAGTTCTTC
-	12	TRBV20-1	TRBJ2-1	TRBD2	CSASPDSGIQFF	TGCAGTGCTAGTCCTGATAGCGGGATCCAGTTCTTC
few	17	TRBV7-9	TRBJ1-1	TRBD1	CASSLGQTTVSHTEAFF	TGTGCCAGCAGCTTGGGACAGACCACAGTATCTCACACTGAAGCTTTCTTT
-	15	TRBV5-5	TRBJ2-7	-	CASSLSWGPTYEQYF	TGTGCCAGCAGCTTGAGTTGGGGGCCAACCTACGAGCAGTACTTC
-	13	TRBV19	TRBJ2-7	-	CASSRTVSYEQYF	TGTGCCAGTAGTAGGACTGTCTCCTACGAGCAGTACTTC
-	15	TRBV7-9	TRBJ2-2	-	CASSKSGRGTGELFF	TGTGCCAGCAGCAAAAGCGGGCGCGGCACCGGGGAGCTGTTTTTT
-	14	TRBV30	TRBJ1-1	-	CAWSVTGRNTEAFF	TGTGCCTGGAGTGTTACAGGGCGCAACACTGAAGCTTTCTTT
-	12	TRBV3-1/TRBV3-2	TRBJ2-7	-	CASSQSRNEQYF	TGTGCCAGCAGCCAATCGCGGAACGAGCAGTACTTC
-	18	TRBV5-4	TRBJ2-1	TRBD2	CASSLERDRFSPYNEQFF	TGTGCCAGCAGCTTGGAGCGGGACCGATTTTCCCCCTACAATGAGCAGTTCTTC
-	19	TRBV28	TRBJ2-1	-	CASSYNSLGAGADYNEQFF	TGTGCCAGCAGTTACAATTCGTTGGGGGCGGGGGCGGATTACAATGAGCAGTTCTTC
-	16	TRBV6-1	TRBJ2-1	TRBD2	CASSEGASGIGNEQFF	TGTGCCAGCAGTGAAGGCGCTAGCGGGATAGGGAATGAGCAGTTCTTC